The rows below give T cell receptor beta chains drawn from one sample of a study of a mutant IDH1 vaccine in newly diagnosed glioma. Sequenced by immunoSEQ multiplex PCR; TCRdb stores in-frame clones only, minus some. The repertoire holds about 31,000 clones, with 81% as singletons. Their antigen targets remain unknown. Sample: PBMCs, taken from a glioma patient whose treatment included an IDH1 peptide vaccine. Source of these receptors: a man younger than 45 with glioma. CDR3s include the opening cysteine and the closing phenylalanine or tryptophan. A D gene is named only where the DNA matches it firmly. Clone size is not always given. Where it is, it says once, few, many or a class for expanded clones.

TRBJ1-2,NA,NA,TRBV7-2,CASWDGLNYGYTF,TGTGCCAGCTGGGACGGTCTTAACTATGGCTACACCTTC
TRBJ1-3,NA,TRBD1,TRBV6-6,CASRLGTGTGNTIYF,TGTGCCAGCAGGTTGGGGACAGGGACAGGAAACACCATATATTTT
TRBJ1-1,NA,NA,TRBV5-1,CASSKGGGADTEAFF,TGCGCCAGCAGCAAAGGTGGGGGCGCAGACACTGAAGCTTTCTTT
TRBJ2-7,NA,NA,TRBV5-4,CASSFQGGEQYF,TGTGCCAGCAGCTTCCAGGGGGGCGAGCAGTACTTC
TRBJ1-1,NA,TRBD1,TRBV19,CASKLLDRGGTEAFF,TGTGCCAGTAAACTGTTGGACAGGGGAGGCACTGAAGCTTTCTTT
TRBJ1-1,NA,NA,TRBV30,CAWSEGQNTEAFF,TGTGCCTGGAGTGAAGGACAGAACACTGAAGCTTTCTTT
TRBJ1-2,NA,TRBD1,TRBV4-1,CASSQEGGTGLNYGYTF,TGCGCCAGCAGCCAAGAGGGCGGGACAGGGCTTAACTATGGCTACACCTTC
TRBJ1-4,few,NA,TRBV7-9,CASSPLQGREDEKLFF,TGTGCCAGCAGCCCGCTCCAGGGGAGGGAAGATGAAAAACTGTTTTTT
TRBJ2-7,NA,TRBD1,TRBV5-6,CASSLVQGDYEQYF,TGTGCCAGCAGCTTGGTACAGGGGGACTACGAGCAGTACTTC
TRBJ1-2,NA,NA,TRBV14,CASSQDRTYGYTF,TGTGCCAGCAGCCAAGATCGCACCTATGGCTACACCTTC
TRBJ2-7,few,NA,TRBV4-1,CASSQESGLVYEQYF,TGCGCCAGCAGCCAAGAGTCAGGTCTGGTCTACGAGCAGTACTTC
TRBJ1-2,NA,TRBD1,TRBV9,CASSVANGQGTSYTF,TGTGCCAGCAGCGTAGCTAACGGACAGGGTACGAGCTACACCTTC
TRBJ2-7,few,NA,TRBV5-4,CASSLPGTEYEQYF,TGTGCCAGCAGCTTACCTGGGACCGAATACGAGCAGTACTTC
TRBJ1-2,once,NA,TRBV30,CAWRPKSDSRANGYTF,TGTGCCTGGAGACCTAAATCGGACAGCCGAGCTAATGGCTACACCTTC
TRBJ2-5,NA,TRBD2,TRBV10-3,CAISKPPGTSGRVVGETQYF,TGTGCCATCAGTAAACCACCCGGGACTAGCGGGAGAGTGGTAGGGGAGACCCAGTACTTC
TRBJ2-2,NA,NA,TRBV7-6,CASSLGTPHTGELFF,TGTGCCAGCAGCCTCGGGACACCGCACACCGGGGAGCTGTTTTTT
TRBJ2-2,NA,TRBD2,TRBV6-6,CASNKGLAVSGELFF,TGTGCCAGCAACAAGGGACTAGCGGTATCCGGGGAGCTGTTTTTT
TRBJ1-4,NA,NA,TRBV7-9,CASSSAGDSEKLFF,TGTGCCAGCAGCTCCGCGGGAGATAGTGAAAAACTGTTTTTT
TRBJ1-2,NA,TRBD1,TRBV27,CASSQGTGTYYGYTF,TGTGCCAGCAGTCAGGGGACAGGGACCTACTATGGCTACACCTTC
TRBJ1-1,few,TRBD1,TRBV30,CAWSETGAGTEAFF,TGTGCCTGGAGTGAGACAGGGGCAGGCACTGAAGCTTTCTTT
TRBJ1-1,few,NA,TRBV9,CASSRTEAREAFF,TGTGCCAGCAGCAGGACCGAAGCCCGCGAAGCTTTCTTT
TRBJ2-3,NA,NA,TRBV6-4,CASSLLAGTTDTQYF,TGTGCCAGCAGTCTCCTAGCTGGGACCACAGATACGCAGTATTTT
TRBJ2-3,NA,TRBD1,TRBV5-1,CASSLGQGRITQYF,TGCGCCAGCAGCCTCGGACAGGGGAGGATTACGCAGTATTTT
TRBJ1-1,NA,TRBD1,TRBV7-9,CASSPTGMGTEAFF,TGTGCCAGCAGTCCGACAGGGATGGGCACTGAAGCTTTCTTT
TRBJ2-3,NA,NA,TRBV6-4,CASSEGEDTQYF,TGTGCCAGCAGCGAAGGGGAAGATACGCAGTATTTT
TRBJ1-1,NA,TRBD1,TRBV6-1,CASSELGTDPEAFF,TGTGCCAGCAGTGAGTTGGGGACAGACCCTGAAGCTTTCTTT
TRBJ1-1,NA,NA,TRBV2,CASSYTGMTEAFF,TGTGCCAGCAGTTACACAGGGATGACTGAAGCTTTCTTT
TRBJ2-3,once,NA,TRBV10-3,CAISAPLGSDTQYF,TGTGCCATCAGTGCCCCGCTTGGCTCAGATACGCAGTATTTT
TRBJ1-6,NA,TRBD1,TRBV18,CASSPADRGVNSPLHF,TGTGCCAGCTCACCAGCGGACAGGGGCGTGAATTCACCCCTCCACTTT
TRBJ2-5,NA,TRBD1,TRBV7-9,CASSPGQQETQYF,TGTGCCAGCAGCCCGGGACAGCAAGAGACCCAGTACTTC
TRBJ1-1,NA,NA,TRBV7-8,CASSARQSNTEAFF,TGTGCCAGCAGCGCGCGGCAATCGAACACTGAAGCTTTCTTT
TRBJ2-7,few,NA,TRBV19,CASSMGAGAYEQYF,TGTGCCAGTAGTATGGGGGCAGGGGCCTACGAGCAGTACTTC
TRBJ2-1,NA,NA,TRBV6-5,CASSYSSHEQFF,TGTGCCAGCAGTTACTCGTCCCATGAGCAGTTCTTC
TRBJ1-2,large,TRBD1,TRBV6-5,CASSLQGVNYGYTF,TGTGCCAGCAGTCTTCAGGGGGTTAACTATGGCTACACCTTC
TRBJ1-1,few,NA,TRBV30,CASSDPTEAFF,TGTGCCTCGTCAGACCCCACTGAAGCTTTCTTT
TRBJ1-1,NA,NA,TRBV7-8,CASSLGPRRTEAFF,TGTGCCAGCAGCTTAGGGCCACGGAGGACTGAAGCTTTCTTT
TRBJ1-5,few,NA,TRBV6-5,CASSPRQGIQPQHF,TGTGCCAGCAGCCCTCGGCAGGGGATTCAGCCCCAGCATTTT
TRBJ1-5,NA,NA,TRBV10-3,CAISESVLFNQPQHF,TGTGCCATCAGTGAGTCAGTATTATTCAATCAGCCCCAGCATTTT
TRBJ2-2,NA,NA,TRBV6-4,CASRQSMGSGELFF,TGTGCCAGCAGGCAATCAATGGGTTCCGGGGAGCTGTTTTTT
TRBJ1-1,NA,NA,TRBV10-2,CASILSRDGNTEAFF,TGCGCCAGCATCCTTTCCCGTGACGGAAACACTGAAGCTTTCTTT